Listed below are T cell receptor beta chains from one sample, sequenced in a study of OX40 agonist ivuxolimab in advanced cancers. Generated by immunoSEQ multiplex PCR, the TCRdb table keeps only in-frame clones and is missing some. The repertoire includes some 60,000 clones, approximately 90% of them detected once, and around 15% sits in the top ten. The material was CD4+ or CD8+ T cells sorted from blood, obtained in a trial of the OX40 agonist ivuxolimab. These receptors originate from an adult with an advanced solid tumor such as melanoma, head and neck, liver or kidney cancer. Each CDR3 is given with its conserved first and last residue. A D gene is named only where the DNA matches it firmly. Not every row has a clone size; where given, it reads once, few, many or a size class.

cdr3_aa: CASSPRDQGTEAFF
cdr3_nt: TGTGCCAGCAGTCCAAGGGACCAGGGTACTGAAGCTTTCTTT
v_call: TRBV7-8
d_call: -
clone_size: -
j_call: TRBJ1-1

cdr3_aa: CASRDLGIYEQYF
cdr3_nt: TGTGCCAGCAGGGATCTTGGCATTTACGAGCAGTACTTC
v_call: TRBV27
d_call: -
clone_size: few
j_call: TRBJ2-7

cdr3_aa: CASSAGTGGYNEQFF
cdr3_nt: TGTGCCAGCAGCGCCGGGACAGGGGGCTACAATGAGCAGTTCTTC
v_call: TRBV7-5
d_call: -
clone_size: few
j_call: TRBJ2-1

cdr3_aa: CASTSWPLSDEQYF
cdr3_nt: TGTGCCAGCACCTCCTGGCCGCTAAGCGACGAGCAGTACTTC
v_call: TRBV6-6
d_call: -
clone_size: few
j_call: TRBJ2-7

cdr3_aa: CASSPGLANYEQYF
cdr3_nt: TGTGCCAGCAGCCCGGGACTAGCTAACTACGAGCAGTACTTC
v_call: TRBV7-9
d_call: TRBD2
clone_size: once
j_call: TRBJ2-7

cdr3_aa: CASSFSRNPISYEQYF
cdr3_nt: TGCGCCAGCAGCTTCTCCCGGAACCCTATTTCCTACGAGCAGTACTTC
v_call: TRBV5-1
d_call: -
clone_size: -
j_call: TRBJ2-7

cdr3_aa: CASSTSWTGGYSNQPQHF
cdr3_nt: TGTGCCAGCAGCACATCCTGGACAGGGGGTTATAGCAATCAGCCCCAGCATTTT
v_call: TRBV7-3
d_call: TRBD1
clone_size: -
j_call: TRBJ1-5

cdr3_aa: CASSIFGRGPNQPQHF
cdr3_nt: TGTGCCAGTAGTATTTTCGGGAGGGGACCCAATCAGCCCCAGCATTTT
v_call: TRBV19
d_call: -
clone_size: -
j_call: TRBJ1-5

cdr3_aa: CASSSRTGNGQPQHF
cdr3_nt: TGTGCCAGCAGTTCGCGGACAGGGAACGGCCAGCCCCAGCATTTT
v_call: TRBV28
d_call: TRBD1
clone_size: -
j_call: TRBJ1-5

cdr3_aa: CASSLGSGGNTIYF
cdr3_nt: TGTGCCAGCAGCCTGGGATCGGGGGGAAACACCATATATTTT
v_call: TRBV5-5
d_call: -
clone_size: many
j_call: TRBJ1-3

cdr3_aa: CASSVDHNSSGRETQYF
cdr3_nt: TGTGCCAGCAGCGTAGATCACAATTCTAGCGGGAGAGAGACCCAGTACTTC
v_call: TRBV9
d_call: TRBD2
clone_size: -
j_call: TRBJ2-5

cdr3_aa: CASRGRLAKNIQYF
cdr3_nt: TGTGCCAGCAGGGGCAGACTAGCCAAAAACATTCAGTACTTC
v_call: TRBV6-1
d_call: -
clone_size: -
j_call: TRBJ2-4

cdr3_aa: CASTDRGGHEQFF
cdr3_nt: TGTGCCAGCACGGACCGGGGGGGGCATGAGCAGTTCTTC
v_call: TRBV28
d_call: TRBD2
clone_size: -
j_call: TRBJ2-1

cdr3_aa: CAWSPGGNEQFF
cdr3_nt: TGTGCCTGGAGCCCCGGGGGCAATGAGCAGTTCTTC
v_call: TRBV30
d_call: -
clone_size: few
j_call: TRBJ2-1

cdr3_aa: CASSPRQTYEQYF
cdr3_nt: TGCGCCAGCAGCCCGAGACAGACCTACGAGCAGTACTTC
v_call: TRBV4-1
d_call: -
clone_size: -
j_call: TRBJ2-7

cdr3_aa: CASSQGVRDSGNEQFF
cdr3_nt: TGTGCCAGCAGCCAGGGGGTACGGGACAGTGGGAATGAGCAGTTCTTC
v_call: TRBV7-3
d_call: TRBD1
clone_size: -
j_call: TRBJ2-1

cdr3_aa: CASKWGTRADTQYF
cdr3_nt: TGTGCCAGCAAATGGGGGACTAGGGCTGATACGCAGTATTTT
v_call: TRBV5-5
d_call: TRBD2
clone_size: -
j_call: TRBJ2-3

cdr3_aa: CAIRGRNSAGANVLTF
cdr3_nt: TGTGCCATCAGGGGCAGGAATTCTGCTGGGGCCAACGTCCTGACTTTC
v_call: TRBV10-3
d_call: -
clone_size: once
j_call: TRBJ2-6

cdr3_aa: CASKTGNNSPLHF
cdr3_nt: TGTGCCAGCAAGACAGGGAATAATTCACCCCTCCACTTT
v_call: TRBV2
d_call: TRBD1
clone_size: -
j_call: TRBJ1-6

cdr3_aa: CASSKALAGVYEQYF
cdr3_nt: TGTGCCAGCAGCAAGGCACTAGCGGGAGTGTACGAGCAGTACTTC
v_call: TRBV21-1
d_call: -
clone_size: -
j_call: TRBJ2-7

cdr3_aa: CASSEKNTGELFF
cdr3_nt: TGTGCCAGCAGTGAAAAGAACACCGGGGAGCTGTTTTTT
v_call: TRBV6-4
d_call: -
clone_size: -
j_call: TRBJ2-2

cdr3_aa: CASSQQGASTEAFF
cdr3_nt: TGTGCCAGCAGCCAACAGGGGGCGAGCACTGAAGCTTTCTTT
v_call: TRBV27
d_call: TRBD1
clone_size: -
j_call: TRBJ1-1

cdr3_aa: CASSRRTSEGNEQFF
cdr3_nt: TGTGCCAGTAGTAGGCGGACTAGCGAGGGGAATGAGCAGTTCTTC
v_call: TRBV19
d_call: TRBD2
clone_size: -
j_call: TRBJ2-1

cdr3_aa: CASRRGSVFNTEAFF
cdr3_nt: TGTGCCAGCAGGCGAGGGTCGGTTTTTAACACTGAAGCTTTCTTT
v_call: TRBV28
d_call: -
clone_size: -
j_call: TRBJ1-1

cdr3_aa: CASSLTSGSSVQFF
cdr3_nt: TGTGCCAGCAGCTTGACTAGCGGGAGTTCGGTGCAGTTCTTC
v_call: TRBV5-4
d_call: TRBD2
clone_size: -
j_call: TRBJ2-1

cdr3_aa: CASSLLAGTTGELFF
cdr3_nt: TGTGCCAGCAGCTTACTAGCGGGGACGACCGGGGAGCTGTTTTTT
v_call: TRBV7-3
d_call: TRBD2
clone_size: -
j_call: TRBJ2-2

cdr3_aa: CASRPGAGGPYEQYF
cdr3_nt: TGCGCCAGCAGGCCGGGGGCGGGAGGGCCCTACGAGCAGTACTTC
v_call: TRBV5-1
d_call: TRBD2
clone_size: -
j_call: TRBJ2-7

cdr3_aa: CASSYMHSGANVLTF
cdr3_nt: TGTGCCAGCAGTTACATGCATTCTGGGGCCAACGTCCTGACTTTC
v_call: TRBV6-6
d_call: -
clone_size: -
j_call: TRBJ2-6

cdr3_aa: CASSFGRGYEQYF
cdr3_nt: TGTGCCAGCAGCTTCGGCAGGGGGTACGAGCAGTACTTC
v_call: TRBV5-6
d_call: TRBD1
clone_size: -
j_call: TRBJ2-7

cdr3_aa: CASSMVSYPPYNEQFF
cdr3_nt: TGTGCCAGTAGTATGGTCTCGTACCCACCCTACAATGAGCAGTTCTTC
v_call: TRBV19
d_call: -
clone_size: -
j_call: TRBJ2-1

cdr3_aa: CASSRGTVGPSTNEKLFF
cdr3_nt: TGCGCCAGCAGCCGGGGGACGGTGGGGCCCTCAACTAATGAAAAACTGTTTTTT
v_call: TRBV4-1
d_call: -
clone_size: -
j_call: TRBJ1-4

cdr3_aa: CASNKGGDYNEQFF
cdr3_nt: TGTGCCAGCAATAAAGGGGGAGACTACAATGAGCAGTTCTTC
v_call: TRBV6-1
d_call: -
clone_size: few
j_call: TRBJ2-1

cdr3_aa: CASSLATSGSRNEQFF
cdr3_nt: TGTGCCAGCAGCTTAGCGACTAGCGGGAGTCGGAATGAGCAGTTCTTC
v_call: TRBV7-6
d_call: TRBD2
clone_size: -
j_call: TRBJ2-1

cdr3_aa: CASRAGATDTQYF
cdr3_nt: TGCGCCAGCAGAGCTGGGGCCACAGATACGCAGTATTTT
v_call: TRBV10-1
d_call: -
clone_size: -
j_call: TRBJ2-3

cdr3_aa: CASSEGLLGYGYTF
cdr3_nt: TGTGCCAGCAGTGAAGGGCTGCTAGGCTATGGCTACACCTTC
v_call: TRBV6-1
d_call: -
clone_size: once
j_call: TRBJ1-2

cdr3_aa: CAWSEVDGVGTEAFF
cdr3_nt: TGTGCCTGGAGTGAGGTTGACGGGGTAGGGACTGAAGCTTTCTTT
v_call: TRBV30
d_call: -
clone_size: -
j_call: TRBJ1-1

cdr3_aa: CAWRGRGNQPQHF
cdr3_nt: TGTGCCTGGAGAGGCAGGGGGAATCAGCCCCAGCATTTT
v_call: TRBV30
d_call: TRBD1
clone_size: -
j_call: TRBJ1-5

cdr3_aa: CASLLAGGSTDTQYF
cdr3_nt: TGTGCCAGCCTACTCGCGGGAGGGAGCACAGATACGCAGTATTTT
v_call: TRBV6-6
d_call: TRBD2
clone_size: -
j_call: TRBJ2-3

cdr3_aa: CASSLLSGIQNTEAFF
cdr3_nt: TGTGCCAGCAGCTTACTCTCCGGGATACAGAACACTGAAGCTTTCTTT
v_call: TRBV7-9
d_call: -
clone_size: -
j_call: TRBJ1-1

cdr3_aa: CASSSPGRTLGTDTQYF
cdr3_nt: TGTGCCAGCAGTTCCCCGGGGAGGACGTTGGGGACAGATACGCAGTATTTT
v_call: TRBV28
d_call: -
clone_size: -
j_call: TRBJ2-3

cdr3_aa: CASSESIETQYF
cdr3_nt: TGCGCCAGCAGTGAGTCGATCGAGACCCAGTACTTC
v_call: TRBV10-2
d_call: -
clone_size: -
j_call: TRBJ2-5

cdr3_aa: CSVGKGQGAYEQYF
cdr3_nt: TGCAGCGTTGGGAAAGGACAGGGGGCATACGAGCAGTACTTC
v_call: TRBV29-1
d_call: TRBD1
clone_size: -
j_call: TRBJ2-7

cdr3_aa: CASSQDVGSYEQYF
cdr3_nt: TGTGCCAGCAGCCAAGATGTGGGATCCTACGAGCAGTACTTC
v_call: TRBV4-2
d_call: -
clone_size: -
j_call: TRBJ2-7

cdr3_aa: CASSLGQGSNQPQHF
cdr3_nt: TGCGCCAGCAGCCTGGGACAGGGAAGCAATCAGCCCCAGCATTTT
v_call: TRBV5-1
d_call: TRBD1
clone_size: -
j_call: TRBJ1-5

cdr3_aa: CASSEAGTGEQYF
cdr3_nt: TGTGCCAGCAGTGAAGCGGGCACCGGGGAGCAGTACTTC
v_call: TRBV6-1
d_call: -
clone_size: -
j_call: TRBJ2-7

cdr3_aa: CASSKAARRDEQFF
cdr3_nt: TGTGCCAGCAGCAAAGCGGCCCGTCGGGATGAGCAGTTCTTC
v_call: TRBV6-5
d_call: -
clone_size: many
j_call: TRBJ2-1

cdr3_aa: CASSLFRGEKLFF
cdr3_nt: TGTGCCAGCAGCTTATTCCGAGGCGAAAAACTGTTTTTT
v_call: TRBV7-6
d_call: -
clone_size: -
j_call: TRBJ1-4

cdr3_aa: CASSLLGTFPDF
cdr3_nt: TGTGCCAGCAGCTTACTCGGGACTTTCCCCGATTTT
v_call: TRBV7-3
d_call: -
clone_size: -
j_call: TRBJ1-3

cdr3_aa: CASSPRWTDPSNQPQHF
cdr3_nt: TGTGCCAGCAGTCCTAGATGGACGGATCCAAGCAATCAGCCCCAGCATTTT
v_call: TRBV27
d_call: -
clone_size: -
j_call: TRBJ1-5

cdr3_aa: CASLRGAVGEGEQYF
cdr3_nt: TGTGCCAGCCTGCGCGGGGCAGTGGGAGAGGGCGAGCAGTACTTC
v_call: TRBV6-5
d_call: -
clone_size: -
j_call: TRBJ2-7

cdr3_aa: CASSIGGYNEQFF
cdr3_nt: TGTGCCAGCAGCATTGGGGGTTACAATGAGCAGTTCTTC
v_call: TRBV13
d_call: -
clone_size: -
j_call: TRBJ2-1

cdr3_aa: CASSWGSGEQYF
cdr3_nt: TGTGCCAGCAGCTGGGGGTCGGGGGAGCAGTACTTC
v_call: TRBV7-8
d_call: -
clone_size: few
j_call: TRBJ2-7

cdr3_aa: CASSPTPVRDGDKTQYF
cdr3_nt: TGTGCCAGCAGCCCGACCCCGGTCCGGGACGGTGACAAGACCCAGTACTTC
v_call: TRBV9
d_call: -
clone_size: few
j_call: TRBJ2-5

cdr3_aa: CASSLPANSYEQYF
cdr3_nt: TGTGCCAGCAGCTTACCCGCCAACTCCTACGAGCAGTACTTC
v_call: TRBV7-3
d_call: -
clone_size: -
j_call: TRBJ2-7

cdr3_aa: CASSPRSRDMQETQYF
cdr3_nt: TGCGCCAGCAGCCCCCGGAGCCGGGACATGCAAGAGACCCAGTACTTC
v_call: TRBV5-1
d_call: -
clone_size: -
j_call: TRBJ2-5